This T cell receptor beta chain derives from a study of blood T cell repertoires in COVID-19 (dated by TCRdb to the early 2020s). About the study as a whole: Samples covering the acute and convalescent phases of COVID-19 were provided by collaborators in the United States, Italy and Spain. The material from the prospective study consisted of cDNA or gDNA derived from T cells, B-cell-depleted T cells, or PBMCs. Sample metadata almost always included a de-identified subject ID, COVID-19 status, age in years and sex. Where available, HLA class I and class II types were obtained from metadata supplied by the sample provider rather than from assay-based typing. The dataset comprised deeply sampled blood TCRbeta repertoires from subjects exposed to, actively infected with, or recovered from COVID-19. Samples came from the ongoing ImmuneRACE study (first 160 participants) plus 1,254 subjects from 6 global collaborators. The repertoires were released in a freely available public database intended as a resource for research on the immune response to SARS-CoV-2.

Each collaborating institution followed its own protocols to collect whole blood in K2EDTA tubes. For TCRbeta analysis, collaborators shipped samples in one of three forms: frozen whole blood, isolated PBMCs, or DNA extracted from either of those sample types. Study-wide findings and limitations: The quantity of clinical and demographic metadata differed by source and by participant and was supplied without curation.

From the cysteine up to the phenylalanine, the CDR3 has a length of 17 residues. Only CDR3 DNA is held: 51 bases, read in frame from base 1. V is pared back by 5 bases and J by 0 bases, with 17 bases lying between the germline termini. Based on the germline V gene, the CDR1 and CDR2 sequences are SGHDN and FVKESK. Comments on this clone: Its antigen is still unknown. Qualities for individual bases were not recorded, and no much larger clone is one base off.

TCRbeta CDR3 regions were amplified from genomic DNA by means of the immunoSEQ Assay, a bias-controlled multiplex PCR. The authors processed their data as follows. Within the assay, amplification of reference gene primers was used to estimate how many nucleated cells each sample contained. Sequence reads were collapsed and filtered to measure the absolute abundance of every unique TCRbeta CDR3 rearrangement. Productive Simpson clonality was computed per sample as the square root of Simpson's diversity index over productive rearrangements. In TCRdb, the immuneACCESS table is reduced to in-frame sequences with V and J assigned. These tables do not hold every clone; where another copy was compared, an unresolved V gene accounts for under half, and the others remain unexplained. The DNA was the basis for D and trimming; V, J and clone size are from that table. The sample table records some 52,000 clones; roughly 84% of these occur just once. Of the sample, more than 2.5% falls within the top ten clones.

This receptor was identified in a man aged 50-59 years with acute or convalescent COVID-19. The chain was built from TRBV14 and TRBJ1-5; confidence is insufficient to name the D gene. Sequenced: peripheral blood. The CDR3 region reads CASSEGYELYSNQPQHF. The nucleotides read TGTGCCAGCAGCGAAGGGTACGAGCTGTATAGCAATCAGCCCCAGCATTTT.